These 25 T cell receptor beta chains were all obtained from the same sample, sequenced in a study of blood T cell repertoires in COVID-19. Sequencing used immunoSEQ multiplex PCR; TCRdb keeps in-frame clones, though not all of them. Counted here are fewer than 80,000 clones, just over 85% occurring once; the ten biggest clones make up roughly 2%. Sequenced input: peripheral blood. These receptors all stem from a man aged 25 to 40 with acute or convalescent COVID-19.

The chain is built from TRBV6-7 and TRBJ1-5; 7 nucleotides align to TRBD1. TRBV6-7 is an ORF, with its function uncertain. Unmatched junction bases numbered 13, after V lost 2 bases and J lost 6 bases. This CDR3 is 17 amino acids long. Here the CDR3 reads CASSYGAGGASGQPQHF. The CDR3 nucleotides are TGTGCCAGCAGTTACGGGGCAGGGGGTGCCTCCGGTCAGCCCCAGCATTTT.

CDR3: CASTPGTVPDTQYF. The CDR3 DNA sequence: TGTGCCAGCACTCCCGGGACAGTTCCAGATACGCAGTATTTT. The V call is TRBV6-5, the J call TRBJ2-3; 7 bases agree with TRBD1. Germline assignment: CDR1 MNHEY and CDR2 SVGAGI. J lost 4 bases, V lost 7 bases, and 8 bases had no gene match. This CDR3 is built from 14 residues.

This clone appeared a single time. This chain links TRBV13 with TRBJ1-1, with D unclear. Per germline, CDR1 PRHDT and CDR2 FYEKMQ (reference sequence). This CDR3 comprises 14 residues. V was trimmed by 5 bases and J by 1 base, leaving 11 bases between them. CDR3 DNA sequence: TGTGCCAGCAGCCACGGCGGTTCGAACACTGAAGCTTTCTTT. This gives the protein CASSHGGSNTEAFF.

This clone has just a few counts. The V gene is TRBV12-5, the J gene TRBJ1-1; no firm D call. CDR1 is LGHNT and CDR2 is FRNRAP in the germline V gene. Between the trimmed V and J ends, which lost 2 bases and 5 bases, there was a span of 9 bases. The CDR3 runs to 13 residues. The CDR3, as DNA: TGTGCTAGTGGTTTGTTCTCGGGAACTGAAGCTTTCTTT. Translating gives CASGLFSGTEAFF.

The rearrangement uses TRBV6-1 and TRBJ2-5, with 8 nucleotides matching TRBD1. J lost 2 bases, V lost 1 base, and 6 bases had no gene match. The CDR3 is 16 residues long. The germline V gene encodes CDR1 MNHNS and CDR2 SASEGT. The CDR3 sequence is CASSEEFRGRQETQYF. DNA for the CDR3: TGTGCCAGCAGTGAAGAATTCAGGGGGCGTCAAGAGACCCAGTACTTC.

The chain carries TRBV2 and TRBJ1-1; no clear D gene. This CDR3 has 12 amino acids. V shed 7 bases and J shed 5 bases, with 11 bases lying between them. Germline assignment: CDR1 SNHLY and CDR2 FYNNEI. The chain's CDR3 is CASNEELTEAFF. CDR3 nucleotides: TGTGCCAGCAACGAGGAATTGACTGAAGCTTTCTTT. Variable domain in full (rest from reference TRBV2 and TRBJ1-1): EPEVTQTPSHQVTQMGQEVILRCVPISNHLYFYWYRQILGQKVEFLVSFYNNEISEKSEIFDDQFSVERPDGSNFTLKIRSTKLEDSAMYFCASNEELTEAFFGQGTRLTVV.

The rearrangement links TRBV7-2 to TRBJ1-3; TRBD1 matches 8 bases. The V gene's germline CDR1 is SGHTA and CDR2 FQGNSA. V lost 4 bases, J lost 1 base, and 6 bases stayed unmatched. The CDR3 runs 16 residues. CDR3 nucleotide sequence: TGTGCCAGCAGCTCCTTCCAGGGGGCGTCTGGAAACACCATATATTTT. It specifies CASSSFQGASGNTIYF.

This chain connects TRBV9 to TRBJ2-3; a weak D match, TRBD2 (6 bases). Germline-derived CDR1 and CDR2 are SGDLS and YYNGEE. V gave up 0 bases and J gave up 9 bases, with 8 bases separating them. The CDR3 is 12 residues long. The CDR3 here is CASSVGTTTQYF. The DNA for the CDR3 is TGTGCCAGCAGCGTAGGGACTACCACGCAGTATTTT.

The genes are TRBV27 and TRBJ2-3, with 10 bases fitting TRBD1. CDR1 is MNHEY and CDR2 is SMNVEV in the germline V gene (reference sequence). V was pared by 5 bases and J by 2 bases, with 4 bases of the junction left unmatched. The CDR3 length is 15 residues. The CDR3 sequence: CASSPTGGNTDTQYF. The CDR3 nucleotides read TGTGCCAGCAGTCCGACAGGGGGCAACACAGATACGCAGTATTTT.

The J gene is TRBJ1-1, the V gene TRBV3-1 (or the pseudogene TRBV3-2), with unresolved D. CDR1 LGHDT and CDR2 YNNKEL come from the germline V gene (reference sequence). V was trimmed by 5 bases and J by 7 bases, leaving 11 bases between them. This CDR3 spans 12 amino acids. As DNA, the CDR3 is TGTGCCAGCAGCACCACAGAGCTTGAAGCTTTCTTT. Translating gives CASSTTELEAFF.

The chain links TRBV11-2 to TRBJ2-3; TRBD1 might be the D (6 bases). The CDR3 sequence is 15 residues long. Germline loops: CDR1 SGHAT, CDR2 FQNNGV. Trimming pared 6 bases from V and 2 bases from J, leaving 15 bases between. CDR3 region: CASSSDSLFTDTQYF. The CDR3 DNA reads as TGTGCCAGCAGTTCGGACAGCTTATTCACAGATACGCAGTATTTT.

The gene calls are TRBV3-1 (or the pseudogene TRBV3-2) and TRBJ2-1; TRBD1 is a possible D gene (6 bases). The CDR3 spans 16 residues. V was clipped by 4 bases and J by 5 bases, with 18 bases between them. CDR1 LGHDT and CDR2 YNNKEL come from the germline V gene (reference sequence). CDR3 nucleotide sequence: TGTGCCAGCAGCCTAAGGGGGTCTGCCCGGGACAATGAGCAGTTCTTC. Its translation: CASSLRGSARDNEQFF.

Concerning this clone itself: Different DNA sequences within this sample yield the same CDR3. This chain uses TRBV29-1 with TRBJ1-1, with 7 bases matching TRBD1. From germline, CDR1 is SQVTM and CDR2 ANQGSEA. CDR3 length: 13 amino acids. J gave up 0 bases and V 6 bases, and 4 bases lay outside the gene matches. CDR3 region: CSVEGQLNTEAFF. The CDR3 DNA reads TGCAGCGTCGAGGGACAGTTGAACACTGAAGCTTTCTTT.

The chain joins TRBV16 to TRBJ2-1; the match to TRBD1 covers 9 bases. This CDR3 region has 14 residues. From germline, CDR1 is KGHSY and CDR2 FQNENV. Trimming cost V 3 bases and J 9 bases; bases outside gene matches: 6. CDR3 nucleotides: TGTGCCAGCAGCCACGACAGGGGGGTAGGTGAGCAGTTCTTC. Translation: CASSHDRGVGEQFF.

The V call is TRBV27, the J call TRBJ2-1, with 8 bases aligning to TRBD1. Germline V gene sequence: CDR1 MNHEY, CDR2 SMNVEV (reference sequence). This CDR3 comprises 13 residues. Trimming took 6 bases from V and 8 from J; bases not matched to a gene: 6. CDR3 in DNA: TGTGCCAGCAGCCCCGGACAGGGCTATGAGCAGTTCTTC. Its translation is CASSPGQGYEQFF.

This chain uses TRBV25-1 with TRBJ2-4, with D perhaps matching TRBD2 (5 bases). Germline V CDR1 and CDR2: MGHDK, SYGVNS. Trimming cost V 6 bases and J 1 base, with 10 bases left between them. The CDR3 has 14 amino acids. CDR3 sequence: CASSPPGAKNIQYF. The CDR3 DNA reads TGTGCCAGCAGCCCCCCGGGGGCCAAAAACATTCAGTACTTC.

With respect to this clone: A junction end diverges from the germline sequence, so it may reflect a read error. The CDR3 DNA is TGTGCCAGCAGGTTAGGGGAGAGACTAGCGGCCCAGTATTTT. This codes for CASRLGERLAAQYF. The chain couples TRBV7-2 to TRBJ2-3, with TRBD2 matching over 9 bases. Looked up from germline, CDR1 is SGHTA and CDR2 is FQGNSA. This CDR3 is built from 14 residues.

This clone was detected once. The chain has TRBV6-5 and TRBJ1-6; D is unclear. The V gene lost 8 bases and the J gene lost 8 bases, with 13 bases spanning the gap. Germline V gene sequence: CDR1 MNHEY, CDR2 SVGAGI. The CDR3 spans 13 residues. CDR3 region: CASARLRDSPLHF. CDR3 nucleotides: TGTGCCAGCGCAAGATTGAGGGATTCACCCCTCCACTTT.

CDR3: CASSQDYTGGRKTQYF. For the CDR3, the DNA is TGTGCCAGCAGCCAAGATTATACAGGGGGCCGCAAGACCCAGTACTTC. The genes are TRBV14 and TRBJ2-5; the match to TRBD1 covers 9 bases. After removal of 0 bases from V and 6 bases from J, the junction contained 8 bases not matched to a gene. CDR3 length: 16 residues. CDR1 is SGHDN and CDR2 is FVKESK in the germline V gene. Full variable domain (remainder filled in from reference TRBV14 and TRBJ2-5): EAGVTQFPSHSVIEKGQTVTLRCDPISGHDNLYWYRRVMGKEIKFLLHFVKESKQDESGMPNNRFLAERTGGTYSTLKVQPAELEDSGVYFCASSQDYTGGRKTQYFGPGTRLLVL.

The CDR3 nucleotides are TGTGCCAGCAGCTTATCCCAGGGTCTCTATGGCTACACCTTC. Its protein is CASSLSQGLYGYTF. The chain joins TRBV7-9 to TRBJ1-2; tentative D call: TRBD1 (5 bases). The germline CDR1 and CDR2 sequences are SEHNR and FQNEAQ (reference sequence). The CDR3 extends over 14 amino acids. V was pared by 2 bases and J by 4 bases, with 11 bases between.

The sample holds a few counts of this clone. The chain uses TRBV6-2 or TRBV6-3 and TRBJ1-2, with no clear D. V lost 6 bases to trimming and J lost 4 bases, with 18 bases between them. Germline CDR1 and CDR2: MNHEY and SVGEGT. CDR3 length: 15 amino acids. The CDR3 nucleotides read TGTGCCAGCAGCCGGAACGGGGAATTCGCCTATGGCTACACCTTC. Translation: CASSRNGEFAYGYTF.

The genes are TRBV7-2 and TRBJ1-2, with 9 bases aligning to TRBD1. Trimming at V came to 3 bases and at J to 8 bases, leaving 7 bases not matched to a gene. CDR3 length equals 14 residues. CDR1 is SGHTA and CDR2 is FQGNSA in the germline V gene. The CDR3 spells CASSLSGTGNGYTF. The CDR3 DNA follows: TGTGCCAGCAGCTTGTCCGGGACAGGGAACGGCTACACCTTC.

Written as DNA, the CDR3 is TGTGCCAGCTCACCGGGAGTGGGGGGCCAAGAGACCCAGTACTTC. Protein product: CASSPGVGGQETQYF. The genes are TRBV18 and TRBJ2-5; weak D call: TRBD2 (6 bases). The V end lost 3 bases, the J end lost 1 base, and 12 bases lay between the germline ends. Germline lookup yields CDR1 KGHSH and CDR2 LQKENI. CDR3 length: 15 residues.

The chain links TRBV6-1 to TRBJ1-5; tentatively, D is TRBD1 (6 bases). CDR1 and CDR2 from the germline V gene are MNHNS and SASEGT. This CDR3 has 15 residues. V was shortened by 1 base and J by 6 bases, with 13 bases between the two germline ends. CDR3 region: CASSEVQGRGQPQHF. In DNA form, the CDR3 reads TGTGCCAGCAGTGAAGTTCAGGGGCGAGGTCAGCCCCAGCATTTT.

This chain joins TRBV9 and TRBJ2-5; 9 bases line up with TRBD1. CDR3 length: 14 amino acids. The ends lost 2 bases at V and 3 bases at J; junction bases unmatched: 2. Germline V gene lookup returns CDR1 SGDLS and CDR2 YYNGEE. CDR3 loop: CASSVDRGEETQYF. For the CDR3, the DNA is TGTGCCAGCAGCGTGGACAGGGGCGAAGAGACCCAGTACTTC.